This T cell receptor beta chain was recorded in a study of T cells in Graves' hyperthyroidism and ophthalmopathy. The overall study: Peripheral blood was secured at the point of initial diagnosis, before any treatment.

Using RNA transcripts as the source, TCR beta CDR3 regions were amplified. The TCR CDR3 first-round RT-PCR relied on the HTBI primer set. Using its own MiXCR run on the multiplex PCR reads, TCRdb lists one record per CDR3 protein. The sample shows 460,000 or so distinct CDR3 sequences, approximately 15% of them seen only once. Uncontrolled infection, other autoimmune disease, pregnancy or lactation led to exclusion. The PBMCs were taken from around 9 ml of fresh peripheral blood. CDR3 length: 16 amino acids. Germline V lookup: CDR1 LGHDT, CDR2 YNNKEL (reference sequence). As for this clonotype: What it recognizes is unknown. The germline gene is not matched at one end of the junction; a read error may be the cause.

Study-wide results and caveats: Most thyroid clonotypes with frequency above 0.001 were detected in blood.

The sample comprised blood. The chain links TRBV3-1 to TRBJ2-7, with 12 bases lining up with TRBD2. This sequence was found in a young woman with Graves' hyperthyroidism. This CDR3 is CVSSPSGLAGPYEQYF. For the CDR3, the DNA is TGTGTCAGCTCCCCATCGGGACTAGCGGGCCCCTACGAGCAGTACTTC.